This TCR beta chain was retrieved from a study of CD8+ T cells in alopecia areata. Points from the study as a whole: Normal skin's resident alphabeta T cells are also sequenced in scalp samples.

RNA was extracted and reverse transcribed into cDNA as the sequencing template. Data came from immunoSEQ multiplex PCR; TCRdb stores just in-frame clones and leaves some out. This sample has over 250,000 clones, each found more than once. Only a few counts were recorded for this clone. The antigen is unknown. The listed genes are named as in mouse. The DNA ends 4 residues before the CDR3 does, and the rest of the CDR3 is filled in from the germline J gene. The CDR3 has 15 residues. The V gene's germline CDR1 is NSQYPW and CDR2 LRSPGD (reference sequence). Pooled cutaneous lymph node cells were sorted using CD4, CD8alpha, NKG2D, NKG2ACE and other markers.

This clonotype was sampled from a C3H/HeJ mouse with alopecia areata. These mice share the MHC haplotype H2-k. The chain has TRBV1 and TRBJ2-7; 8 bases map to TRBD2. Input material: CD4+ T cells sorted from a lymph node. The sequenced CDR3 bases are TGCACCTGCAGTGCAGATCGACTGGGGCCATAT. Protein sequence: CTCSADRLGPY. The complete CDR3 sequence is CTCSADRLGPYEQYF.